These T cell receptor beta chains were read from a single sample in a study of blood T cell repertoires in COVID-19. Repertoires were generated with immunoSEQ multiplex PCR, while TCRdb's copy carries only in-frame clones and drops some. The table includes about 27,000 clones, around 90% detected once. The sample consisted of peripheral blood. Receptors were obtained from a human donor with active COVID-19. The donor label of this sample is uncertain. CDR3s include the opening cysteine and the closing phenylalanine or tryptophan. The D gene is left open where the match is weak. Some rows have no size entry. The others give once, few or many, or a class for an expanded clone.

d_gene: TRBD1
j_gene: TRBJ2-5
abundance: NA
v_gene: TRBV5-4
CDR3nt: TGTGCCAGCAGCTTGGCAGGGGGAGAGACCCAGTACTTC
CDR3aa: CASSLAGGETQYF

d_gene: TRBD2
j_gene: TRBJ2-7
abundance: NA
v_gene: TRBV9
CDR3nt: TGTGCCAGCAGCGTAGGGGCTAGCGGGAGCCACGAGCAGTACTTC
CDR3aa: CASSVGASGSHEQYF

d_gene: NA
j_gene: TRBJ1-4
abundance: NA
v_gene: TRBV6-1
CDR3nt: TGTGCCAGCAGTGAAGACATAACCCTTTCAACTAATGAAAAACTGTTTTTT
CDR3aa: CASSEDITLSTNEKLFF

d_gene: NA
j_gene: TRBJ2-3
abundance: NA
v_gene: TRBV7-9
CDR3nt: TGTGCCAGCAGCTTAAGACAGGTGGAAGATACGCAGTATTTT
CDR3aa: CASSLRQVEDTQYF

d_gene: NA
j_gene: TRBJ2-2
abundance: NA
v_gene: TRBV7-6
CDR3nt: TGTGCCAGCAGCTTATCCCGACACAACACCGGGGAGCTGTTTTTT
CDR3aa: CASSLSRHNTGELFF

d_gene: TRBD1
j_gene: TRBJ2-2
abundance: once
v_gene: TRBV28
CDR3nt: TGTGCCAGCAGTTTCTCATCCCGGGACAGGTGGGCCGGGGAGCTGTTTTTT
CDR3aa: CASSFSSRDRWAGELFF

d_gene: TRBD1
j_gene: TRBJ1-2
abundance: NA
v_gene: TRBV25-1
CDR3nt: TGTGCCAGCAGTGAGACAGGGTTAGGTGGGGACTATGGCTACACCTTC
CDR3aa: CASSETGLGGDYGYTF

d_gene: NA
j_gene: TRBJ1-1
abundance: few
v_gene: TRBV7-3
CDR3nt: TGTGCCAGCAGCCCAGACAGAGTGAACACTGAAGCTTTCTTT
CDR3aa: CASSPDRVNTEAFF

d_gene: NA
j_gene: TRBJ2-3
abundance: NA
v_gene: TRBV6-5
CDR3nt: TGTGCCAGCAGTTACCCACAGGGCACGCAGTATTTT
CDR3aa: CASSYPQGTQYF

d_gene: TRBD2
j_gene: TRBJ2-7
abundance: NA
v_gene: TRBV10-1
CDR3nt: TGCGCCAGCAGCCTAGCGGGAGAGGGGTACGAGCAGTACTTC
CDR3aa: CASSLAGEGYEQYF

d_gene: NA
j_gene: TRBJ2-1
abundance: once
v_gene: TRBV15
CDR3nt: TGTGCCACCAGCAGAGAACGCGGGGTTTCCTACAATGAGCAGTTCTTC
CDR3aa: CATSRERGVSYNEQFF

d_gene: TRBD2
j_gene: TRBJ2-1
abundance: once
v_gene: TRBV27
CDR3nt: TGTGCCAGCAGTTTCGTCGGCGGGAGGGCCGTGGGGGAGCAGTTCTTC
CDR3aa: CASSFVGGRAVGEQFF

d_gene: TRBD2
j_gene: TRBJ2-1
abundance: NA
v_gene: TRBV18
CDR3nt: TGTGCCAGCTCGCCGGGAGGGCCTAAGTCCTACAATGAGCAGTTCTTC
CDR3aa: CASSPGGPKSYNEQFF

d_gene: NA
j_gene: TRBJ2-1
abundance: NA
v_gene: TRBV6-6
CDR3nt: TGTGCCAGCAGCATTTCGACCACGGGAGTTGAGCAGTTCTTC
CDR3aa: CASSISTTGVEQFF

d_gene: NA
j_gene: TRBJ2-7
abundance: NA
v_gene: TRBV6-5
CDR3nt: TGTGCCAGCAGCCCCCTTGTCGGGGAGCAGTACTTC
CDR3aa: CASSPLVGEQYF

d_gene: NA
j_gene: TRBJ2-2
abundance: NA
v_gene: TRBV7-3
CDR3nt: TGTGCCAGCAGCAAGGCTAGCACCAGTTCTTACACCGGGGAGCTGTTTTTT
CDR3aa: CASSKASTSSYTGELFF

d_gene: TRBD2
j_gene: TRBJ2-6
abundance: NA
v_gene: TRBV5-1
CDR3nt: TGCGCCAGCAGAAACCCCCCGACTAGCGGGCTCGGAGCTGGGGCCAACGTCCTGACTTTC
CDR3aa: CASRNPPTSGLGAGANVLTF

d_gene: TRBD1
j_gene: TRBJ1-5
abundance: once
v_gene: TRBV2
CDR3nt: TGTGCCAGCAGGGGGATCCAGGGGGCGAATCAGCCCCAGCATTTT
CDR3aa: CASRGIQGANQPQHF

d_gene: NA
j_gene: TRBJ1-4
abundance: once
v_gene: TRBV7-2
CDR3nt: TGTGCCAGCCGCCGGATACGGACGGGAAATGAAAAACTGTTTTTT
CDR3aa: CASRRIRTGNEKLFF

d_gene: NA
j_gene: TRBJ1-2
abundance: NA
v_gene: TRBV29-1
CDR3nt: TGCAGCGTTGAAGCGGAGGTACCGGGCCTCTATGGCTACACCTTC
CDR3aa: CSVEAEVPGLYGYTF

d_gene: TRBD2
j_gene: TRBJ2-3
abundance: NA
v_gene: TRBV10-3
CDR3nt: TGTGCCATCAAGAGACGGCTAGCGGGGGACTTGAGCACAGATACGCAGTATTTT
CDR3aa: CAIKRRLAGDLSTDTQYF

d_gene: TRBD1
j_gene: TRBJ1-5
abundance: NA
v_gene: TRBV7-8
CDR3nt: TGTGCCAGCAGCAGAGACAGGGCTAGGGATCAGCCCCAGCATTTT
CDR3aa: CASSRDRARDQPQHF

d_gene: NA
j_gene: TRBJ2-1
abundance: NA
v_gene: TRBV18
CDR3nt: TGTGCCAGCTCACCGCTACCCGGGTCGGGGAGGATCTACAATGAGCAGTTCTTC
CDR3aa: CASSPLPGSGRIYNEQFF

d_gene: TRBD2
j_gene: TRBJ2-1
abundance: NA
v_gene: TRBV4-3
CDR3nt: TGCGCCAGCAGCCAAGACCCTAGCGGGAGCTCCTACAATGAGCAGTTCTTC
CDR3aa: CASSQDPSGSSYNEQFF

d_gene: TRBD1
j_gene: TRBJ1-3
abundance: once
v_gene: TRBV6-4
CDR3nt: TGTGCCAGCAGTCCGGGACAGGGACTGACTTGGCTTTCTGGAAACACCATATATTTT
CDR3aa: CASSPGQGLTWLSGNTIYF

d_gene: TRBD1
j_gene: TRBJ2-3
abundance: NA
v_gene: TRBV7-2
CDR3nt: TGTGCCAGCAGCCTCTGGAGGACAGGGGGAACAGATACGCAGTATTTT
CDR3aa: CASSLWRTGGTDTQYF

d_gene: TRBD1
j_gene: TRBJ2-3
abundance: NA
v_gene: TRBV6-4
CDR3nt: TGTGCCAGCAGTGACAGGGGGCAAGGCACAGATACGCAGTATTTT
CDR3aa: CASSDRGQGTDTQYF

d_gene: TRBD1
j_gene: TRBJ2-1
abundance: NA
v_gene: TRBV27
CDR3nt: TGTGCCAGCAGTTTACGCAACAGGGGGCATGAGCAGTTCTTC
CDR3aa: CASSLRNRGHEQFF

d_gene: NA
j_gene: TRBJ2-7
abundance: once
v_gene: TRBV29-1
CDR3nt: TGCAGCGTTGCCAACGGGGAGGCCTACGAGCAGTACTTC
CDR3aa: CSVANGEAYEQYF

d_gene: NA
j_gene: TRBJ2-2
abundance: NA
v_gene: TRBV7-2
CDR3nt: TGTGCCAGCAGCCAGACAGTCTCCGGGGAGCTGTTTTTT
CDR3aa: CASSQTVSGELFF

d_gene: NA
j_gene: TRBJ1-1
abundance: NA
v_gene: TRBV6-5
CDR3nt: TGTGCCAGCGGTCGGGGGGCCCCTGAAGCTTTCTTT
CDR3aa: CASGRGAPEAFF

d_gene: NA
j_gene: TRBJ1-1
abundance: NA
v_gene: TRBV14
CDR3nt: TGTGCCAGCAGCCTCGGGGGTAACACTGAAGCTTTCTTT
CDR3aa: CASSLGGNTEAFF

d_gene: TRBD2
j_gene: TRBJ2-2
abundance: NA
v_gene: TRBV6-5
CDR3nt: TGTGCCAGCAGACCCGGACTAGCCGGGAACGGGGAGCTGTTTTTT
CDR3aa: CASRPGLAGNGELFF

d_gene: TRBD2
j_gene: TRBJ2-3
abundance: NA
v_gene: TRBV3-1/TRBV3-2
CDR3nt: TGTGCCAGCAGCCAAGGGGCGGGGGGGCAAGATACGCAGTATTTT
CDR3aa: CASSQGAGGQDTQYF

d_gene: TRBD2
j_gene: TRBJ2-5
abundance: NA
v_gene: TRBV7-9
CDR3nt: TGTGCCAGCAGTCCGGGACTAGCGGGATTCGAGACCCAGTACTTC
CDR3aa: CASSPGLAGFETQYF

d_gene: TRBD2
j_gene: TRBJ2-7
abundance: once
v_gene: TRBV9
CDR3nt: TGTGCCAGCAGCGTAGGGGGGGGAACCTACGAGCAGTACTTC
CDR3aa: CASSVGGGTYEQYF

d_gene: TRBD1
j_gene: TRBJ2-3
abundance: NA
v_gene: TRBV27
CDR3nt: TGTGCCAGCAGTTTACGGGACAGGGGTACAGATACGCAGTATTTT
CDR3aa: CASSLRDRGTDTQYF

d_gene: TRBD1
j_gene: TRBJ2-3
abundance: NA
v_gene: TRBV5-4
CDR3nt: TGTGCCAGCAGTCCCGGAGACAGGGGCGGCACGCAGTATTTT
CDR3aa: CASSPGDRGGTQYF

d_gene: NA
j_gene: TRBJ2-2
abundance: NA
v_gene: TRBV5-1
CDR3nt: TGCGCCAGCAGCTTCGGGGGTGACACCGGGGAGCTGTTTTTT
CDR3aa: CASSFGGDTGELFF

d_gene: NA
j_gene: TRBJ2-1
abundance: once
v_gene: TRBV19
CDR3nt: TGTGCCACCGGGTCCAGACTAGTTTCCTACAATGAGCAGTTCTTC
CDR3aa: CATGSRLVSYNEQFF

d_gene: TRBD2
j_gene: TRBJ2-5
abundance: NA
v_gene: TRBV7-3
CDR3nt: TGTGCCAGCAGCCCTCAGACTAGCGGGAGGATGCAAGAGACCCAGTACTTC
CDR3aa: CASSPQTSGRMQETQYF

d_gene: NA
j_gene: TRBJ2-5
abundance: NA
v_gene: TRBV30
CDR3nt: TGTGCCTGGAGCTCGGTGCTAGCTGGGACCCAGTACTTC
CDR3aa: CAWSSVLAGTQYF

d_gene: TRBD1
j_gene: TRBJ1-6
abundance: NA
v_gene: TRBV3-1/TRBV3-2
CDR3nt: TGTGCCAGCAGCTATACAGGGGACAATTCACCCCTCCACTTT
CDR3aa: CASSYTGDNSPLHF

d_gene: TRBD1
j_gene: TRBJ1-2
abundance: NA
v_gene: TRBV4-2
CDR3nt: TGTGCCAGCAGTCAGTCCCGGGACAGGGGGGACTATGGCTACACCTTC
CDR3aa: CASSQSRDRGDYGYTF

d_gene: TRBD1
j_gene: TRBJ2-7
abundance: NA
v_gene: TRBV5-1
CDR3nt: TGCGCCAGCAGCTTCTCCCCGGGACAGGGGGCGTACGAGCAGTACTTC
CDR3aa: CASSFSPGQGAYEQYF

d_gene: NA
j_gene: TRBJ2-3
abundance: once
v_gene: TRBV7-9
CDR3nt: TGTGCCAGCAGCTTAGCGACTAGGGTTACAGATACGCAGTATTTT
CDR3aa: CASSLATRVTDTQYF

d_gene: NA
j_gene: TRBJ1-5
abundance: NA
v_gene: TRBV6-5
CDR3nt: TGTGCCAGCAGTTATGGGGGCAGGGATCAGCCCCAGCATTTT
CDR3aa: CASSYGGRDQPQHF

d_gene: NA
j_gene: TRBJ1-4
abundance: NA
v_gene: TRBV3-1/TRBV3-2
CDR3nt: TGTGCCAGCAGCCAAGAGACGGGAGGGTTTAATGAAAAACTGTTTTTT
CDR3aa: CASSQETGGFNEKLFF

d_gene: NA
j_gene: TRBJ2-3
abundance: NA
v_gene: TRBV10-3
CDR3nt: TGTGCCATCAGTGAGCCCCGGGACACAGATACGCAGTATTTT
CDR3aa: CAISEPRDTDTQYF

d_gene: NA
j_gene: TRBJ2-1
abundance: NA
v_gene: TRBV5-4
CDR3nt: TGTGCCAGCAGCAGAGGCCCGCTGGATGAGCAGTTCTTC
CDR3aa: CASSRGPLDEQFF

d_gene: TRBD1
j_gene: TRBJ2-5
abundance: NA
v_gene: TRBV30
CDR3nt: TGTGCCTGGAGTGTAGGGGGCATAACAGAGACCCAGTACTTC
CDR3aa: CAWSVGGITETQYF

d_gene: NA
j_gene: TRBJ1-3
abundance: NA
v_gene: TRBV9
CDR3nt: TGTGCCAGCAGCGTAGGCGGGACGGACTCTGGAAACACCATATATTTT
CDR3aa: CASSVGGTDSGNTIYF

d_gene: TRBD1
j_gene: TRBJ2-7
abundance: NA
v_gene: TRBV18
CDR3nt: TGTGCCAGCTCACACGGACAGGGGTACGAGCAGTACTTC
CDR3aa: CASSHGQGYEQYF

d_gene: NA
j_gene: TRBJ1-5
abundance: NA
v_gene: TRBV15
CDR3nt: TGTGCCACCAGCAGAGCAGGAGGGAATCAGCCCCAGCATTTT
CDR3aa: CATSRAGGNQPQHF

d_gene: NA
j_gene: TRBJ2-1
abundance: NA
v_gene: TRBV7-2
CDR3nt: TGTGCCAGCAGCCGCGGGACAGCCTACAATGAGCAGTTCTTC
CDR3aa: CASSRGTAYNEQFF

d_gene: NA
j_gene: TRBJ2-2
abundance: NA
v_gene: TRBV4-1
CDR3nt: TGCGCCAGCAGCCCGGGGACAACGAACACCGGGGAGCTGTTTTTT
CDR3aa: CASSPGTTNTGELFF